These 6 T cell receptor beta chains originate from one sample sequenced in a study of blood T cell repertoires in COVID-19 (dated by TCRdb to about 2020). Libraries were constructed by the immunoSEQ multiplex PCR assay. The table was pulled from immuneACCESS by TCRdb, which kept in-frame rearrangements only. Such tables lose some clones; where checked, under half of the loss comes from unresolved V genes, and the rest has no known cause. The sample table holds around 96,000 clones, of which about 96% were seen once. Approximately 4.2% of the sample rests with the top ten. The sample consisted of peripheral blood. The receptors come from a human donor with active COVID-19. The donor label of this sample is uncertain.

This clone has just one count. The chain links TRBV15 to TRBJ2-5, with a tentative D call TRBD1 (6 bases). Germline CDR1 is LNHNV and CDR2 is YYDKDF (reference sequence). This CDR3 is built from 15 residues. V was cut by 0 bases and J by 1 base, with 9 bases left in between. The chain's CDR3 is CATSRDSDSQETQYF. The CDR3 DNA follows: TGTGCCACCAGCAGAGACTCGGACAGCCAAGAGACCCAGTACTTC.

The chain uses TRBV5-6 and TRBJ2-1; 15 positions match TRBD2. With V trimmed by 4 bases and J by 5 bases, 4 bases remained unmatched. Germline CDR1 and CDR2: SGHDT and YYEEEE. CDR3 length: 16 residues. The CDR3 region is CASSPGLAGGHNEQFF. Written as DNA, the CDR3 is TGTGCCAGCAGCCCGGGACTAGCGGGGGGCCACAATGAGCAGTTCTTC. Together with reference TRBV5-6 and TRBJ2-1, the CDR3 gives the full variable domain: DAGVTQSPTHLIKTRGQQVTLRCSPKSGHDTVSWYQQALGQGPQFIFQYYEEEERQRGNFPDRFSGHQFPNYSSELNVNALLLGDSALYLCASSPGLAGGHNEQFFGPGTRLTVL.

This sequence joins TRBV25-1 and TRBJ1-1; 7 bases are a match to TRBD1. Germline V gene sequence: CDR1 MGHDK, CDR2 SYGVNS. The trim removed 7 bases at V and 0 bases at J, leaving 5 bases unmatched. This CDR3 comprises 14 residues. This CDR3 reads CASTRGQVNTEAFF. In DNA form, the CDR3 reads TGTGCCAGCACCCGCGGACAGGTGAACACTGAAGCTTTCTTT.

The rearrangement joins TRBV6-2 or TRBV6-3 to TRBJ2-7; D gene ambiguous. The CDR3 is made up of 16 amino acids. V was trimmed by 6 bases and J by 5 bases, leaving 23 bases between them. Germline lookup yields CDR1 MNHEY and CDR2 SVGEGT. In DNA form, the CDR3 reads TGTGCCAGCAGCATCCCATTAGTCGGCAGGAACCACGAGCAGTACTTC. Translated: CASSIPLVGRNHEQYF.

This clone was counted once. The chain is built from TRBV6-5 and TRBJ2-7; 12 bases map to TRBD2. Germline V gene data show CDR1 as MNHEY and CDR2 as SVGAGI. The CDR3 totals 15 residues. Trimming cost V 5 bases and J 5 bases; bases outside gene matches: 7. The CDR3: CASSRRLAGVNEQYF. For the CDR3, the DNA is TGTGCCAGCAGTCGACGACTAGCGGGAGTGAACGAGCAGTACTTC.

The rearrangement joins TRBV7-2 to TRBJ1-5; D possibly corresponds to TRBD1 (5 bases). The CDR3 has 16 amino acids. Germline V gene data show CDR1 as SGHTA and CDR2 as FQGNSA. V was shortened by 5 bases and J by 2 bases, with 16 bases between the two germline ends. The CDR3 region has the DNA TGTGCCAGCAGCCCTACAGGCGGGATTGGCAATCAGCCCCAGCATTTT. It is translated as CASSPTGGIGNQPQHF.